This TCR beta chain stems from a study of blood T cell repertoires in COVID-19. Across the whole study: Acute-phase and convalescent COVID-19 samples originated in the United States, Italy and Spain.

Germline V gene lookup returns CDR1 MGHDK and CDR2 SYGVNS. The V gene lost 6 bases and the J gene lost 4 bases, with 9 bases spanning the gap. The CDR3 extends over 12 amino acids. Authors' data handling: Nucleated cell counts were estimated from reference gene primer amplification. Libraries were prepared by immunoSEQ multiplex PCR; TCRdb keeps only in-frame clonotypes and omits some of them. V and J calls and clone size are those listed in that table; D and trimming were worked out from the DNA. The sample shows approximately 140,000 clones, approximately 91% of them seen only once. Specimen: peripheral blood. This receptor was identified in a man aged 45-65 years with active or convalescent COVID-19. The rearrangement uses TRBV25-1 and TRBJ1-2; D is possibly TRBD1 (5 bases). DNA of the CDR3: TGTGCCAGCAGGACGGGGGGCTATGGCTACACCTTC. Translated: CASRTGGYGYTF.